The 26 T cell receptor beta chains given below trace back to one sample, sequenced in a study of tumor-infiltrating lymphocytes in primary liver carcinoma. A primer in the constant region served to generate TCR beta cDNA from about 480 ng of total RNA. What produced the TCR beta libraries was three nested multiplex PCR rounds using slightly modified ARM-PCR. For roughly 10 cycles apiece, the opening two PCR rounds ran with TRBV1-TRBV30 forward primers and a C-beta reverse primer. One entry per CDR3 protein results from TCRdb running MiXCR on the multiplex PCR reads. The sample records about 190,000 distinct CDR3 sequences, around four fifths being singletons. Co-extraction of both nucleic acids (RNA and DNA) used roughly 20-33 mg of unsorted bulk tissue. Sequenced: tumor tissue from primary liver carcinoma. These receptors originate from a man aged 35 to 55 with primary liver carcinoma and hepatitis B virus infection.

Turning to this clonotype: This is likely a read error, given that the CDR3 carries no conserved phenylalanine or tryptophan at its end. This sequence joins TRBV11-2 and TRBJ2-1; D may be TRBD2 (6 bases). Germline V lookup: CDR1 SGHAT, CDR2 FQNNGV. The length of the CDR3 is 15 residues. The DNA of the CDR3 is TGTGCCTGCAGCCCCGGGACTTCATCCTACAATGAGCAGTTCTCC. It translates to CACSPGTSSYNEQFS.

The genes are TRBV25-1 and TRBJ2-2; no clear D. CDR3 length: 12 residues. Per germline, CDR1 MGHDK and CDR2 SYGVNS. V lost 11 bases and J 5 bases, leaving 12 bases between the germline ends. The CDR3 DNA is TGTGCCTGTGGGTGCAGAACCGGGGAGCTGTTTTTT. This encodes CACGCRTGELFF.

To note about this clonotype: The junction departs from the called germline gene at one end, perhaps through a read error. The CDR3 reads CSSSQGLGDLTYNEQFF. CDR3 bases: TGCTCCAGCAGCCAAGGGCTCGGTGACCTTACCTATAATGAGCAGTTCTTC. V gene TRBV4-3 combines with J gene TRBJ2-1; D unresolved. Germline values: CDR1 LGHNA, CDR2 YSLEER. CDR3 length equals 17 residues.

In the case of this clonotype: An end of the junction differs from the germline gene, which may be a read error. The CDR3, as DNA: TGCGGCGTGGTAACAGCTAACAGTGAAGCTTTCTTT. Its protein product is CGVVTANSEAFF. The genes are TRBV29-1 and TRBJ1-1; D is undetermined. CDR1 and CDR2 from the germline V gene are SQVTM and ANQGSEA. The CDR3 consists of 12 residues. The full variable domain, completed using reference TRBV29-1 and TRBJ1-1, is SAVISQKPSRDICQRGTSLTIQCQVDSQVTMMFWYRQQPGQSLTLIATANQGSEATYESGFVIDKFPISRPNLTFSTLTVSNMSPEDSSIYLCGVVTANSEAFFGQGTRLTVV.

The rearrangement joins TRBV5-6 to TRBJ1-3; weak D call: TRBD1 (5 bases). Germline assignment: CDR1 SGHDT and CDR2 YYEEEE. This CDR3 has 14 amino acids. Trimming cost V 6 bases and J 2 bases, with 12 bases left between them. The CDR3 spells CASNLRGAGNTIYF. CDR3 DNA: TGTGCCAGCAACTTAAGGGGCGCTGGAAACACCATATATTTT.

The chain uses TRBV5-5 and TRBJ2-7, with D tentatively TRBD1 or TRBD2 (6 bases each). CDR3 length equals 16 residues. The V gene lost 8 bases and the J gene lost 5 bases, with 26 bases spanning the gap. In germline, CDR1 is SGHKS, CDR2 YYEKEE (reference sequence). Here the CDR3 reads CARSTIFIRGGDEQYF. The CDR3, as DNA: TGTGCCAGAAGCACAATCTTTATCAGGGGCGGGGACGAGCAGTACTTC.

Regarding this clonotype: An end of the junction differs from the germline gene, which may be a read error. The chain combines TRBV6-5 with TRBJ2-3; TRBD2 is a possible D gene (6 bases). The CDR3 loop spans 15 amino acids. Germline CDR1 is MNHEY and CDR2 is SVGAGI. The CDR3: CVSNPGLSGTDTQYF. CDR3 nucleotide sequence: TGTGTCAGCAACCCAGGACTATCGGGAACAGACACGCAGTATTTT.

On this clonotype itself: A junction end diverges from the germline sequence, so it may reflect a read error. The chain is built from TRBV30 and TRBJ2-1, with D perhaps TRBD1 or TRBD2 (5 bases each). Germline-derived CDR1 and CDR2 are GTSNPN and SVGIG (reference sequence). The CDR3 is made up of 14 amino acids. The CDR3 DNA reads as TGTGCCTGGAGTAAGAGGGACCACCTAACTGAGCAGTTTTTC. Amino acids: CAWSKRDHLTEQFF.

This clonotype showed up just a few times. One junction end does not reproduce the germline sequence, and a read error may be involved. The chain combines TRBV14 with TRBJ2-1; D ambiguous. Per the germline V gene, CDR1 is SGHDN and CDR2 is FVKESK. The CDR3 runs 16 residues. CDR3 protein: CAGSAVAGWVNNEQFF. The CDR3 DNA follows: TGTGCCGGCAGTGCCGTAGCTGGATGGGTGAACAATGAGCAGTTCTTC. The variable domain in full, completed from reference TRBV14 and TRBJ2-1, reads EAGVTQFPSHSVIEKGQTVTLRCDPISGHDNLYWYRRVMGKEIKFLLHFVKESKQDESGMPNNRFLAERTGGTYSTLKVQPAELEDSGVYFCAGSAVAGWVNNEQFFGPGTRLTVL.

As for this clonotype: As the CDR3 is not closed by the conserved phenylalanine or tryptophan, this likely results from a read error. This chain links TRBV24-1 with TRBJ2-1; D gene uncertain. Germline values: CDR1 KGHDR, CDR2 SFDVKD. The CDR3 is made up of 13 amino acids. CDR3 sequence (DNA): TGTGCCACCAGTGGCCAGCCCTACAATGAACAGTTCTTG. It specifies CATSGQPYNEQFL.

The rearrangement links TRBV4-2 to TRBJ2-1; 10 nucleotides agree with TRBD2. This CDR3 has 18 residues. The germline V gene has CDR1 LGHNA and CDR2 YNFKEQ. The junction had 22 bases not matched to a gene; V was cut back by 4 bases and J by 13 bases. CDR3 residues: CASSRATSGLSSYKEQFF. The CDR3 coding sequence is TGTGCCAGCAGCCGAGCGACTAGCGGGCTCAGCTCCTACAAAGAACAGTTCTTC.

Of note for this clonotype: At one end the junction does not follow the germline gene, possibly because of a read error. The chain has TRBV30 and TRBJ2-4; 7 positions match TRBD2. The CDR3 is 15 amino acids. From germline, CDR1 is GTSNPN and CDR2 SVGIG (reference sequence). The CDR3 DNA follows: TGTGTCTGGAGTAACCGGGGGGTAACTAAAAACATTCAGTACTTC. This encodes CVWSNRGVTKNIQYF.

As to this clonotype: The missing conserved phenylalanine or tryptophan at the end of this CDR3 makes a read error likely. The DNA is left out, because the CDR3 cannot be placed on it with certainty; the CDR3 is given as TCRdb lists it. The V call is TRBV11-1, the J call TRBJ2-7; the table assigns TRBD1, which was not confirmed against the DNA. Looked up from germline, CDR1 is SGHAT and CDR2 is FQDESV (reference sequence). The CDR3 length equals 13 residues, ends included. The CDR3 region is CASSLGLARGQYL.

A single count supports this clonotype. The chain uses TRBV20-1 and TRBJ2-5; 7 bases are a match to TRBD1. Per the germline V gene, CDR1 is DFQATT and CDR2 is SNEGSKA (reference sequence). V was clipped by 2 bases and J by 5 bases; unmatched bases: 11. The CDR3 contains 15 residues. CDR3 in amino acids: CSARRKQGHGETQYF. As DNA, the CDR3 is TGCAGTGCTAGAAGGAAACAGGGGCACGGGGAGACCCAGTACTTC.

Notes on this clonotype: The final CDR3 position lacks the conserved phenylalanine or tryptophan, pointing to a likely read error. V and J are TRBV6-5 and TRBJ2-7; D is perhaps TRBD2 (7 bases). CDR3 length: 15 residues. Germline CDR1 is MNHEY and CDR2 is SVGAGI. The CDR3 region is CASSLGGLGTYVQYL. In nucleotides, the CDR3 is TGTGCCAGCAGCCTGGGGGGGCTCGGTACCTACGTGCAGTACCTC.

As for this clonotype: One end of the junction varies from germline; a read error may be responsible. In nucleotides, the CDR3 is TGTGCCAGCAGCCCGGTCGGCCCAGATACGCTGTATTTT. Translating it yields CASSPVGPDTLYF. The chain couples TRBV7-3 to TRBJ2-3; no firm D call. Germline loops: CDR1 SGHTA, CDR2 FQGTGA. The CDR3 spans 13 residues.

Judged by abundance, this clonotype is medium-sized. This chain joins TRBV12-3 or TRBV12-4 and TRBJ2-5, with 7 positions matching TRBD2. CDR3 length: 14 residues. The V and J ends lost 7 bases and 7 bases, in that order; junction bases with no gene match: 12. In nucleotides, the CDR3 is TGTGCCAGCATCCCCCGGGAGGATCTGTTGACCCAGTACTTC. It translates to CASIPREDLLTQYF.

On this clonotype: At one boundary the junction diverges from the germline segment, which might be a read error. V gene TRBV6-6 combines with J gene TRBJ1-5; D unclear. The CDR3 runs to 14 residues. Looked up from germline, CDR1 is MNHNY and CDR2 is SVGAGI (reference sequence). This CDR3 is CASNYEQFNQPQQF. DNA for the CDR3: TGTGCCAGCAATTACGAACAATTCAATCAGCCCCAGCAATTT.

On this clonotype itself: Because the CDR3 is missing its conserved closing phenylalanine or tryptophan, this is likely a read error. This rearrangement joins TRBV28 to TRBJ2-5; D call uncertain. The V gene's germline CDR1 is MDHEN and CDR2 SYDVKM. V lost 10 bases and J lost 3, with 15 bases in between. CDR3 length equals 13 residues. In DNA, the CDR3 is TGTGCCAACAGACCGCCGGAAGAAGAGACCCAGTACATC. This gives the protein CANRPPEEETQYI.

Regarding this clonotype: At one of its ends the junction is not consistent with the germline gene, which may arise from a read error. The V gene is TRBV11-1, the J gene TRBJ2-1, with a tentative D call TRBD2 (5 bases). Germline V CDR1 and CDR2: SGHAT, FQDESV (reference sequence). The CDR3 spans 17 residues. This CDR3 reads CASNSNGMRRLFNERFF. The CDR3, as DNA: TGTGCCAGCAACTCAAACGGGATGAGAAGGTTGTTTAATGAGCGGTTCTTC.

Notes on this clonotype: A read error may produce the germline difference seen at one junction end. In DNA form, the CDR3 reads TGTGCCAGTAGCTTGAAGAGCACAGATACGCAGTATTTT. Protein sequence: CASSLKSTDTQYF. The chain employs TRBV5-4 and TRBJ2-3; D gene ambiguous. Germline values: CDR1 SGHNT, CDR2 YYREEE (reference sequence). This CDR3 is built from 13 residues.

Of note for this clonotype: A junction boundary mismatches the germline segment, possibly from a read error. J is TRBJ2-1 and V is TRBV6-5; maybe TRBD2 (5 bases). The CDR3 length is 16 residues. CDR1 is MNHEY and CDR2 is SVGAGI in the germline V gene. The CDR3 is CASSSKRAEFYNKQFF. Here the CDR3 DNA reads TGTGCCAGCAGTTCGAAGCGAGCGGAGTTCTACAATAAGCAGTTCTTC.

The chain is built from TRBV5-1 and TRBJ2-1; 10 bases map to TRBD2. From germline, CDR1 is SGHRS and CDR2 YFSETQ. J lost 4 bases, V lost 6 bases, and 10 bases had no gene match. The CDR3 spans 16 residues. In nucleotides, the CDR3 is TGCGCCAGCAACCGCGGGGGGACTAGCGCTTACAATGAGCAGTTCTTC. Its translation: CASNRGGTSAYNEQFF.

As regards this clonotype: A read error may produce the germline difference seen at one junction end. This CDR3 is CASSSRGVERYF. For the CDR3, the DNA is TGCGCCAGCAGCTCAAGGGGGGTCGAGCGGTACTTC. V and J are TRBV4-1 and TRBJ2-7, with D possibly called TRBD1 or TRBD2 (6 bases each). CDR1 is MGHRA, CDR2 YSYEKL, per germline. CDR3 length: 12 amino acids.

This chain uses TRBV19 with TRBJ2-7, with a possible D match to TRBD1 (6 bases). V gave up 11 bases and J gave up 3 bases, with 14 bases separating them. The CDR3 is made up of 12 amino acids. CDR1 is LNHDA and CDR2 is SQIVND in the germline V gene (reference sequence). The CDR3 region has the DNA TGTGCCGGTGGCAGGGGTGACTACGAGCAGTACTTC. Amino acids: CAGGRGDYEQYF. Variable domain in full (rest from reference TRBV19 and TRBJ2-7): DGGITQSPKYLFRKEGQNVTLSCEQNLNHDAMYWYRQDPGQGLRLIYYSQIVNDFQKGDIAEGYSVSREKKESFPLTVTSAQKNPTAFYLCAGGRGDYEQYFGPGTRLTVT.

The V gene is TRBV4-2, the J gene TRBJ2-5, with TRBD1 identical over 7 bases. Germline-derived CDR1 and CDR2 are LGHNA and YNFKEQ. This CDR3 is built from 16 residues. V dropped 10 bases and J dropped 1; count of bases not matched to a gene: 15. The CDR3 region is CANIQDGAGGQETQYF. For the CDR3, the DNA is TGTGCCAACATCCAAGACGGGGCAGGGGGCCAAGAGACCCAGTACTTC.